This T cell receptor (beta chain) was profiled in a study of OX40 agonist ivuxolimab in advanced cancers. Study summary: Anti-PD-1, anti-PD-L1 or anti-CTLA-4 therapy given earlier was allowed, and around 40% had some. Study-wide results and caveats: Mean expanded clone counts were higher in CD8+ than CD4+ T cells. The specificity for antigen of the expanded peripheral T cells was not determined.

Comment on this clone: Its cognate antigen is unknown.

Profiling relied on immunoSEQ multiplex PCR, and the TCRdb table lists in-frame clones only, not all of them. This table holds about 40,000 clones, about 87% found once. The clonotype comes from an adult with an advanced solid tumor such as melanoma, head and neck, liver or kidney cancer. This specimen was CD4+ or CD8+ T cells sorted from blood, taken in a trial of the OX40 agonist ivuxolimab.

CDR3 sequence: CASDGAGEQYF. For the CDR3, the DNA is TGTGCCAGCGACGGGGCCGGCGAGCAGTACTTC. The chain combines TRBV28 with TRBJ2-7; D tentatively fits TRBD1 or TRBD2 (5 bases each). Germline assignment: CDR1 MDHEN and CDR2 SYDVKM. The length of the CDR3 is 11 residues. V lost 8 bases and J 6 bases, leaving 11 bases between the germline ends.